Below, 7 T cell receptor beta chains from the same sample are listed, as sequenced in a study of naive and memory T cell subsets. Four PCR rounds used nested alpha and beta constant region primers plus the SP2 primer. One entry per CDR3 protein results from TCRdb running MiXCR on the 5' RACE reads. Among 57,000 or so distinct CDR3 sequences listed, 7.2% were seen once. The library had UMIs added by 3' ligation of an oligonucleotide to TCR cDNA. The receptors stem from a male donor in good health.

This clonotype was seen a few times. One junction end disagrees with the germline gene, perhaps due to a read error. This chain connects TRBV6-5 to TRBJ2-5; TRBD2 matches 13 bases. The CDR3 spans 18 residues. Per the germline V gene, CDR1 is MNHEY and CDR2 is SVGAGI. The CDR3 is CASSYQAPGLAGQGTQYF. As DNA, the CDR3 is TGTGCCAGCAGTTATCAGGCCCCGGGACTAGCGGGACAAGGGACCCAGTACTTC.

This clonotype appeared a few times. The chain employs TRBV7-2 and TRBJ2-3; TRBD2 agrees at 7 bases. The CDR3 is 16 residues long. V shed 5 bases, J shed 1 base, and the junction held 9 bases outside the gene matches. In germline, CDR1 is SGHTA, CDR2 FQGNSA. CDR3 sequence: CASSAGSGIGTDTQYF. In nucleotides, the CDR3 is TGTGCCAGCAGCGCGGGGAGCGGGATAGGCACAGATACGCAGTATTTT.

V and J are TRBV27 and TRBJ1-1, with D perhaps matching TRBD1 (5 bases). CDR3 length: 15 amino acids. Trimming removed 3 bases from V and 0 bases from J, with 11 bases in between. The germline gives CDR1 MNHEY, CDR2 SMNVEV (reference sequence). The CDR3 here is CASSFRREMNTEAFF. The DNA for the CDR3 is TGTGCCAGCAGTTTCCGCAGGGAGATGAACACTGAAGCTTTCTTT.

This clonotype was detected ten times or more. V is TRBV4-2 and J is TRBJ1-2; possibly TRBD1 for D (5 bases). Per germline, CDR1 LGHNA and CDR2 YNFKEQ. The V and J ends lost 0 bases and 8 bases respectively, with 19 bases between them. The CDR3 runs 16 residues. The CDR3 loop reads CASSQEAEGLSGGYTF. CDR3 nucleotide sequence: TGTGCCAGCAGCCAAGAAGCGGAGGGGCTGAGCGGCGGCTACACCTTC.

At least ten counts were recorded for this clonotype. V and J are TRBV4-1 and TRBJ2-2; 9 bases match TRBD2. The germline V gene encodes CDR1 MGHRA and CDR2 YSYEKL. J lost 0 bases, V lost 2 bases, and 13 bases had no gene match. The CDR3 runs to 20 residues. The CDR3 is CASSQQSPQASGANTGELFF. Here the CDR3 DNA reads TGCGCCAGCAGCCAACAGTCACCCCAAGCTAGCGGGGCGAACACCGGGGAGCTGTTTTTT.

This clonotype was seen more than once but under ten times. The chain links TRBV3-1 to TRBJ2-2; no reliable D call. V lost 8 bases and J lost 0, with 10 bases in between. CDR1 and CDR2 from the germline V gene are LGHDT and YNNKEL (reference sequence). The CDR3 is 14 residues long. CDR3 sequence (DNA): TGTGCCAGCGGTAACCCAGCGAACACCGGGGAGCTGTTTTTT. Translating it yields CASGNPANTGELFF. The variable domain in full, completed from reference TRBV3-1 and TRBJ2-2, reads DTAVSQTPKYLVTQMGNDKSIKCEQNLGHDTMYWYKQDSKKFLKIMFSYNNKELIINETVPNRFSPKSPDKAHLNLHINSLELGDSAVYFCASGNPANTGELFFGEGSRLTVL.

This clonotype was counted at least ten times. The CDR3, as DNA: TGTGCCAGCAGCCGCAACGCCGGGGGGGCCAGTTCCTACAATGAGCAGTTCTTC. Residues: CASSRNAGGASSYNEQFF. The V and J genes are TRBV4-2 and TRBJ2-1, with 8 bases matching TRBD2. Germline V gene data show CDR1 as LGHNA and CDR2 as YNFKEQ. This CDR3 is built from 18 residues. Germline trimming cut 4 bases from V and 1 base from J; bases unmatched to any gene: 12.